These T cell receptor beta chains were read from a single sample in a study of T-cell memory formation after mild COVID-19. From the 5' RACE reads, TCRdb called clonotypes with MiXCR, one entry per CDR3 protein. The data contain roughly 600,000 distinct CDR3 sequences, under 20% of them seen just once; the ten biggest clones take up around 12%. The sequenced sample consisted of PBMCs or a T cell subset sorted from them (not recorded which). The source of these receptors is an adult woman who had mild COVID-19 (a few samples of this study predate the infection). Cell type and time point are not known. The CDR3 runs from the conserved cysteine through the conserved F or W. A D gene is named only where the DNA matches it firmly. Only part of the rows carry a size: once, few, many, or a class if the clone is expanded.

D gene	V gene	clone size	J gene	CDR3 protein	CDR3 DNA
NA	TRBV5-6	few	TRBJ2-1	CASSPRTYGEQFF	TGTGCCAGCAGCCCCAGGACTTATGGTGAGCAGTTCTTC
NA	TRBV6-6	NA	TRBJ1-4	CASTRGLRGANEKLFF	TGTGCCAGCACCAGGGGTTTGAGGGGGGCCAATGAAAAACTGTTTTTT
TRBD1	TRBV5-1	few	TRBJ2-2	CASSLAGTGGNTGELFF	TGCGCCAGCAGCTTGGCCGGGACAGGTGGTAACACCGGGGAGCTGTTTTTT
NA	TRBV6-5	many	TRBJ1-2	CASSYGPGAEGYTF	TGTGCCAGCAGTTACGGCCCGGGGGCGGAAGGCTACACCTTC
NA	TRBV9	NA	TRBJ1-2	CASSADIFYGYTF	TGTGCCAGCAGCGCCGACATCTTCTATGGCTACACCTTC
TRBD1	TRBV20-1	NA	TRBJ2-3	CSARDHPGGVGTDTQYF	TGCAGTGCTAGAGACCATCCAGGGGGAGTGGGCACAGATACGCAGTATTTT
TRBD2	TRBV4-2	NA	TRBJ2-1	CASSGRLAHEQFF	TGTGCCAGCAGCGGCCGACTAGCCCATGAGCAGTTCTTC
TRBD1	TRBV30	NA	TRBJ2-3	CAWGTGRPDTQYF	TGTGCCTGGGGGACAGGACGACCAGATACGCAGTATTTT
NA	TRBV24-1	few	TRBJ2-1	CATSDPPRGNEQFF	TGTGCCACCAGTGATCCACCAAGAGGAAATGAGCAGTTCTTC
TRBD1	TRBV3-1	few	TRBJ2-7	CASTPRTGGYEQYF	TGTGCCAGCACTCCTCGGACAGGGGGCTACGAGCAGTACTTC
NA	TRBV9	few	TRBJ1-6	CASSQPAGTYNSPLHF	TGTGCCAGCAGCCAGCCGGCGGGGACCTATAATTCACCCCTCCACTTT
TRBD1	TRBV27	NA	TRBJ1-1	CASSSGTGGRNTEAFF	TGTGCCAGCAGTTCCGGGACAGGGGGAAGGAACACTGAAGCTTTCTTT
NA	TRBV14	few	TRBJ1-1	CASSQGRTASEAFF	TGTGCCAGCAGCCAAGGGAGGACAGCCTCTGAAGCTTTCTTT
TRBD2	TRBV2	few	TRBJ2-1	CASSGNSGSLNEQFF	TGTGCCAGCAGTGGCAATAGCGGGTCCCTCAATGAGCAGTTCTTC
NA	TRBV7-2	NA	TRBJ2-5	CASSSTWETQYF	TGTGCCAGCAGCTCTACGTGGGAGACCCAGTACTTC
NA	TRBV24-1	few	TRBJ2-1	CATSDRLGSSYNEQFF	TGTGCCACCAGTGATCGTCTAGGGAGCTCCTACAATGAGCAGTTCTTC
TRBD2	TRBV12-3/TRBV12-4	NA	TRBJ2-3	CASKGLAGESTDTQYF	TGTGCCAGCAAAGGACTAGCGGGGGAGAGCACAGATACGCAGTATTTT
NA	TRBV27	few	TRBJ1-1	CASRGTVPEAFF	TGTGCCAGCAGAGGAACGGTCCCTGAAGCTTTCTTT
NA	TRBV2	NA	TRBJ2-2	CASSDPRTGELFF	TGTGCCAGCAGTGACCCCCGGACCGGGGAGCTGTTTTTT
NA	TRBV3-1	NA	TRBJ2-3	CASSQEDTAVAETDTQYF	TGTGCCAGCAGCCAAGAAGATACGGCGGTAGCGGAGACAGATACGCAGTATTTT
TRBD1	TRBV24-1	NA	TRBJ2-5	CATSDPTDRGGDQETQYF	TGTGCCACCAGTGATCCCACGGACAGGGGCGGAGATCAAGAGACCCAGTACTTC
NA	TRBV20-1	NA	TRBJ2-2	CSARDAQGGSGELFF	TGCAGTGCTAGAGACGCACAGGGAGGGTCCGGGGAGCTGTTTTTT
NA	TRBV5-4	many	TRBJ2-1	CASSFRLDGKEQFF	TGTGCCAGCAGCTTCAGACTAGATGGAAAGGAGCAGTTCTTC
NA	TRBV12-3/TRBV12-4	few	TRBJ2-4	CASSPGTHRGIQYF	TGTGCCAGCAGCCCGGGGACGCACCGCGGCATTCAGTACTTC
NA	TRBV7-2	many	TRBJ2-3	CASSLGTTLTDTQYF	TGTGCCAGCAGCTTAGGGACTACTCTCACAGATACGCAGTATTTT
TRBD1	TRBV3-1	few	TRBJ1-1	CASSQDIRDRGPFTTEAFF	TGTGCCAGCAGCCAAGATATTCGCGACAGGGGGCCGTTCACCACTGAAGCTTTCTTT